The 18 T cell receptor beta chains in this list originate from one sample, sequenced in a study of shared clonotypes between healthy human individuals. Repertoires were generated with immunoSEQ multiplex PCR, while TCRdb's copy carries only in-frame clones and drops some. The table records millions of clones, approximately 94% of them present only once. Terminally differentiated effector memory CD45RA+ cells were excluded from the naive CD8 cells, which were CD45RO-negative and positively selected for CCR7. Sequenced sample: naive CD8+ T cells from PBMCs. These receptors were collected from a man between 18 and 29 years old in good health. Some clones in this sample may be carry-over from other donors' samples.

This chain joins TRBV9 and TRBJ1-5, with 10 bases identical to TRBD1. Germline-derived CDR1 and CDR2 are SGDLS and YYNGEE. Losses at the gene ends were 4 bases for V and 6 bases for J; bases not matched to a gene: 7. This CDR3 contains 15 residues. CDR3 sequence: CASSPAGTGVQPQHF. The CDR3 nucleotides are TGTGCCAGCAGCCCAGCCGGGACAGGGGTTCAGCCCCAGCATTTT.

This clone is a singleton in its sample. V is TRBV6-6 and J is TRBJ2-5; 7 bases align to TRBD2. The CDR3 runs 15 residues. V lost 7 bases to trimming and J lost 5 bases; unmatched junction nucleotides: 13. Germline V gene data show CDR1 as MNHNY and CDR2 as SVGAGI (reference sequence). CDR3 sequence reads: CASTGEGSIMETQYF. CDR3 in DNA: TGTGCCAGCACGGGGGAGGGATCCATAATGGAGACCCAGTACTTC.

The rearrangement joins TRBV19 to TRBJ2-7; TRBD1 matches at 9 bases. The V gene end was trimmed by 3 bases and the J gene end by 5 bases; junction bases not matched to a gene: 8. The CDR3 contains 15 residues. The germline CDR1 and CDR2 sequences are LNHDA and SQIVND (reference sequence). The CDR3, as DNA: TGTGCCAGTAGTATCGTCCGGGACAGGGTAAACGAGCAGTACTTC. As protein: CASSIVRDRVNEQYF.

The chain combines TRBV30 with TRBJ2-1, with TRBD2 as a possible D gene (7 bases). Germline loops: CDR1 GTSNPN, CDR2 SVGIG (reference sequence). Trimming pared 3 bases from V and 5 bases from J, leaving 14 bases between. The CDR3 is 14 residues long. The CDR3 sequence is CAWSTGAGDNEQFF. DNA of the CDR3: TGTGCCTGGAGCACGGGGGCGGGAGACAATGAGCAGTTCTTC.

The chain couples TRBV2 to TRBJ2-7; the D gene is possibly TRBD2 (7 bases). The V gene lost 10 bases and the J gene lost 4 bases, with 26 bases spanning the gap. The CDR3 is made up of 16 amino acids. The germline gives CDR1 SNHLY, CDR2 FYNNEI. The CDR3 sequence is CATNAVGGQPLYEQYF. CDR3 DNA: TGTGCCACCAACGCAGTGGGGGGGCAACCCCTATACGAGCAGTACTTC.

This rearrangement joins TRBV7-9 to TRBJ2-2; perhaps D is TRBD1 or TRBD2 (5 bases each). Germline assignment: CDR1 SEHNR and CDR2 FQNEAQ (reference sequence). This CDR3 spans 16 amino acids. V lost 3 bases to trimming and J lost 5 bases, with 16 bases between them. In DNA, the CDR3 is TGTGCCAGCAGCTTTCGGGCAGGGACGTGGACCGGGGAGCTGTTTTTT. It yields the protein CASSFRAGTWTGELFF.

The chain joins TRBV5-6 to TRBJ2-1, with 14 bases lining up with TRBD2. Trimming removed 3 bases from V and 10 bases from J; junction bases left unmatched: 6. The V gene's germline CDR1 is SGHDT and CDR2 YYEEEE. The CDR3 has 15 amino acids. The CDR3 spells CASSWGTSGRPEQFF. The CDR3 DNA reads TGTGCCAGCAGCTGGGGGACTAGCGGGAGACCCGAGCAGTTCTTC. Together with reference TRBV5-6 and TRBJ2-1, the CDR3 gives the full variable domain: DAGVTQSPTHLIKTRGQQVTLRCSPKSGHDTVSWYQQALGQGPQFIFQYYEEEERQRGNFPDRFSGHQFPNYSSELNVNALLLGDSALYLCASSWGTSGRPEQFFGPGTRLTVL.

The chain couples TRBV7-3 to TRBJ2-1, with TRBD2 matching 11 bases. V lost 3 bases to trimming and J lost 9 bases; unmatched junction nucleotides: 7. This CDR3 has 15 amino acids. Germline V lookup: CDR1 SGHTA, CDR2 FQGTGA. CDR3 nucleotides: TGTGCCAGCAGCTTGGCCTATAGCGGGAGGGGTGAGCAGTTCTTC. It encodes CASSLAYSGRGEQFF.

This chain links TRBV7-9 with TRBJ2-7; D call uncertain. CDR1 and CDR2 (germline): SEHNR, FQNEAQ (reference sequence). This CDR3 spans 11 amino acids. V dropped 5 bases and J dropped 3 bases, with 5 bases sitting between them. The CDR3 nucleotides are TGTGCCAGCAGCCATTACTACGAGCAGTACTTC. As protein: CASSHYYEQYF.

V is TRBV7-9 and J is TRBJ2-1, with D perhaps TRBD1 or TRBD2 (5 bases each). Looked up from germline, CDR1 is SEHNR and CDR2 is FQNEAQ (reference sequence). The CDR3 is 15 amino acids. V gave up 5 bases and J gave up 3 bases, with 14 bases separating them. CDR3 DNA sequence: TGTGCCAGCAGCCCGGGGCCGTCTATCTACAATGAGCAGTTCTTC. It translates to CASSPGPSIYNEQFF.

This clone was seen a handful of times. This chain connects TRBV13 to TRBJ1-5; a possible D gene is TRBD1 (5 bases). Germline-derived CDR1 and CDR2 are PRHDT and FYEKMQ (reference sequence). This CDR3 contains 13 residues. V was trimmed by 5 bases and J by 5 bases, leaving 10 bases between them. CDR3 sequence: CASSLQGHQPQHF. CDR3 nucleotide sequence: TGTGCCAGCAGCCTTCAGGGTCATCAGCCCCAGCATTTT.

The CDR3 bases are TGTGCCAGCAGCTTGTTGTTGGGACAGAACACTGAAGCTTTCTTT. Translation: CASSLLLGQNTEAFF. The V call is TRBV5-6, the J call TRBJ1-1; tentatively, D is TRBD1 (6 bases). From germline, CDR1 is SGHDT and CDR2 YYEEEE. V lost 1 base, J lost 1 base, and 11 bases lay in between. There are 15 residues in the CDR3.

The chain uses TRBV9 and TRBJ2-7; 10 nucleotides agree with TRBD2. V was clipped by 3 bases and J by 5 bases; unmatched bases: 8. CDR1 and CDR2 (germline): SGDLS, YYNGEE. The CDR3 length is 15 residues. The CDR3 sequence is CASSAFSGRTDEQYF. As DNA, the CDR3 is TGTGCCAGCAGCGCGTTTAGCGGGAGGACGGACGAGCAGTACTTC.

This chain joins TRBV4-1 and TRBJ2-7, with 8 nucleotides matching TRBD2. The CDR3 loop spans 16 amino acids. CDR1 and CDR2 from the germline V gene are MGHRA and YSYEKL. Trimming at V came to 3 bases and at J to 1 base, leaving 8 bases not matched to a gene. This CDR3 is CASSQTGTRVSYEQYF. The CDR3 DNA reads as TGCGCCAGCAGCCAGACCGGGACTAGGGTATCCTACGAGCAGTACTTC.

This clone has only a few counts. Other DNA sequences in this specimen translate into the identical CDR3. This chain connects TRBV11-2 to TRBJ1-1; tentative D call: TRBD1 (5 bases). Trimming removed 5 bases from V and 6 bases from J, with 10 bases in between. The germline V gene has CDR1 SGHAT and CDR2 FQNNGV. The CDR3 sequence is 12 residues long. The CDR3 sequence: CASSLGTPEAFF. CDR3 sequence (DNA): TGTGCCAGCAGCCTAGGGACCCCTGAAGCTTTCTTT.

The gene calls are TRBV13 and TRBJ2-6; D is ambiguous. V lost 1 base and J 2 bases, leaving 9 bases between the germline ends. Per germline, CDR1 PRHDT and CDR2 FYEKMQ (reference sequence). CDR3 length: 16 amino acids. DNA of the CDR3: TGTGCCAGCAGCTTAGTCCGGGCTGCTGGGGCCAACGTCCTGACTTTC. Translating it yields CASSLVRAAGANVLTF.

The rearrangement uses TRBV2 and TRBJ2-7, with a weak D call TRBD2 (6 bases). V was cut by 7 bases and J by 2 bases, with 15 bases left in between. Germline CDR1 is SNHLY and CDR2 is FYNNEI. This CDR3 is 14 amino acids long. CDR3 sequence: CASTGGPGAYEQYF. The CDR3, as DNA: TGTGCCAGCACTGGGGGTCCGGGGGCCTACGAGCAGTACTTC.

The chain uses TRBV7-9 and TRBJ2-4; TRBD2 might be the D (6 bases). Trimming removed 6 bases at V and 7 bases at J, with 13 bases between. The germline V gene encodes CDR1 SEHNR and CDR2 FQNEAQ (reference sequence). This CDR3 is 13 amino acids long. CDR3 in amino acids: CASSPPSVNIQYF. In DNA form, the CDR3 reads TGTGCCAGCAGTCCCCCTAGCGTGAACATTCAGTACTTC.